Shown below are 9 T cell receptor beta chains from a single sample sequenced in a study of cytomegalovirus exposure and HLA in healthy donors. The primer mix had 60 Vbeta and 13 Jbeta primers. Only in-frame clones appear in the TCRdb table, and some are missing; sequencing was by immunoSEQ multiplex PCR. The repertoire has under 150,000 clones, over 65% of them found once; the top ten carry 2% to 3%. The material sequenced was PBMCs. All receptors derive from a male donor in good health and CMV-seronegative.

The CDR3 sequence is CASSPMTSSYEQYF. CDR3 bases: TGTGCCAGCAGCCCAATGACTAGCTCCTACGAGCAGTACTTC. The genes are TRBV27 and TRBJ2-7, with a tentative D call TRBD2 (6 bases). Germline lookup yields CDR1 MNHEY and CDR2 SMNVEV (reference sequence). This CDR3 has 14 residues. V shed 6 bases and J shed 0 bases, with 12 bases lying between them.

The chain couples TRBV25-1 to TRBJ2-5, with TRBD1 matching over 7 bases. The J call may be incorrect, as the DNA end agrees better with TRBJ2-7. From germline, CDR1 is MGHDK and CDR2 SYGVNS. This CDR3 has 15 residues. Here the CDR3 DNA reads TGTGCCAGCAGAGAAACAGGGGTGGGGACCTACGAGCAGTACTTC. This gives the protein CASRETGVGTYEQYF.

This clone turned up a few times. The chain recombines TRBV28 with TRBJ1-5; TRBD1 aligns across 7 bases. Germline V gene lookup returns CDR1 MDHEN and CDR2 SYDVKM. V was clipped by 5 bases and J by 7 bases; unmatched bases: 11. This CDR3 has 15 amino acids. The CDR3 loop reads CASSERQGGDQPQHF. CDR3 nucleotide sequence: TGTGCCAGCAGTGAGCGACAGGGCGGGGACCAGCCCCAGCATTTT. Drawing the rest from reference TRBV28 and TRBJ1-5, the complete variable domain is DVKVTQSSRYLVKRTGEKVFLECVQDMDHENMFWYRQDPGLGLRLIYFSYDVKMKEKGDIPEGYSVSREKKERFSLILESASTNQTSMYLCASSERQGGDQPQHFGDGTRLSIL.

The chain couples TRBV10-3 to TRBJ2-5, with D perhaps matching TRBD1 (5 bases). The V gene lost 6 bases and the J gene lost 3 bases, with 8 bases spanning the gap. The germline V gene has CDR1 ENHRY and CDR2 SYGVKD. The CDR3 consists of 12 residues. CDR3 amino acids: CAISREEETQYF. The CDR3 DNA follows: TGTGCCATCAGCAGGGAAGAAGAGACCCAGTACTTC.

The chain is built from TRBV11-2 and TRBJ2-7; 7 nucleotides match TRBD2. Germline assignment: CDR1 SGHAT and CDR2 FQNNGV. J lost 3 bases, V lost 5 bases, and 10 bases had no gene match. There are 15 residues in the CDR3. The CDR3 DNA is TGTGCCAGCAGCCCCCTGGGAGGGACCGGCTACGAGCAGTACTTC. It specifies CASSPLGGTGYEQYF.

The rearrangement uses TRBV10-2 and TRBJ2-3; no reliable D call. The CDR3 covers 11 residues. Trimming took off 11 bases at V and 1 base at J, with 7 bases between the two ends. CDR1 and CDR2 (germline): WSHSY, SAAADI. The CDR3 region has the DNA TGCGCCTCGGCGGGCACAGATACGCAGTATTTT. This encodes CASAGTDTQYF.

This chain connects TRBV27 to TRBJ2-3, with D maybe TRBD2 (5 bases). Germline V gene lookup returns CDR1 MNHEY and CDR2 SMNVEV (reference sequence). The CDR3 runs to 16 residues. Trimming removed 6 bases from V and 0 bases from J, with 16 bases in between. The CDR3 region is CASRPPAEDSTDTQYF. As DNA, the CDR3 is TGTGCCAGCAGGCCCCCAGCGGAGGATAGCACAGATACGCAGTATTTT.

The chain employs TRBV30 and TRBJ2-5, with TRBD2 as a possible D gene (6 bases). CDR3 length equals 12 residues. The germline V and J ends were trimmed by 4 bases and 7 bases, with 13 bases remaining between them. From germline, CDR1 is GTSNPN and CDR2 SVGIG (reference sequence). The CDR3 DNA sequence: TGTGCCTGGAAGGGACTCCTTTGGACCCAGTACTTC. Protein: CAWKGLLWTQYF.

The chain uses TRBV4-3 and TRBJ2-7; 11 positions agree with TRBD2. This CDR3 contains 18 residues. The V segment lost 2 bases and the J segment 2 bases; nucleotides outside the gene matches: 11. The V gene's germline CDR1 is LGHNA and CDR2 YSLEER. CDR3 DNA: TGCGCCAGCAGCCAATTTTGGGGTGAGACTAGCGGGGCCTACGAGCAGTACTTC. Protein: CASSQFWGETSGAYEQYF.